This entry lists 15 T cell receptor beta chains sequenced from one sample in a study of shared clonotypes between healthy human individuals. Repertoires were generated with immunoSEQ multiplex PCR, while TCRdb's copy carries only in-frame clones and drops some. This sample has a few million clones; approximately 90% occur once, and the top ten carry 0.37%. The source material was naive CD4+ T cells from PBMCs. Subset of the sample: CD45RA+ positively selected. The receptor set was obtained from a man in his late teens or twenties in good health. Some clones in this sample may be carry-over from other donors' samples.

This clone was recorded only once. The chain couples TRBV7-3 to TRBJ2-7; 9 bases agree with TRBD2. This CDR3 has 18 amino acids. V lost 3 bases and J lost 5; bases outside the gene matches: 17. The germline V gene encodes CDR1 SGHTA and CDR2 FQGTGA. The CDR3: CASSFRAGAGTSQHEQYF. The CDR3 DNA follows: TGTGCCAGCAGCTTCCGGGCAGGGGCAGGGACTAGCCAGCACGAGCAGTACTTC. Combining the CDR3 with reference TRBV7-3 and TRBJ2-7 gives the whole variable domain GAGVSQTPSNKVTEKGKYVELRCDPISGHTALYWYRQSLGQGPEFLIYFQGTGAADDSGLPNDRFFAVRPEGSVSTLKIQRTERGDSAVYLCASSFRAGAGTSQHEQYFGPGTRLTVT.

V and J are TRBV5-4 and TRBJ2-1; D not certain. The V and J ends lost 3 bases and 2 bases respectively, with 12 bases between them. The CDR3 has 15 residues. Germline V gives CDR1 SGHNT, CDR2 YYREEE (reference sequence). DNA of the CDR3: TGTGCCAGCAGCTACACGGGCCCAACCTACAATGAGCAGTTCTTC. It specifies CASSYTGPTYNEQFF.

This sequence joins TRBV25-1 and TRBJ2-7; D not certain. Trimming pared 4 bases from V and 0 bases from J, leaving 10 bases between. The CDR3 runs to 14 residues. CDR1 is MGHDK and CDR2 is SYGVNS in the germline V gene. The CDR3 region is CASSGDSYSYEQYF. DNA for the CDR3: TGTGCCAGCAGTGGAGACTCCTACTCCTACGAGCAGTACTTC.

Note on this clone: In the same sample, other DNA sequences code for this CDR3. The V call is TRBV28, the J call TRBJ2-5, with D perhaps TRBD1 or TRBD2 (7 bases each). The germline V gene has CDR1 MDHEN and CDR2 SYDVKM. The CDR3 runs to 14 residues. Trimming shortened V by 2 bases and J by 4 bases, and 11 bases separated the two germline ends. CDR3 bases: TGTGCCAGCAGTTTAAGCAGGGGGGGAGAGACCCAGTACTTC. It codes for CASSLSRGGETQYF.

The V call is TRBV28, the J call TRBJ1-1; 7 nucleotides line up with TRBD1. CDR3 length equals 15 residues. The junction had 13 bases not matched to a gene; V was cut back by 7 bases and J by 5 bases. Looked up from germline, CDR1 is MDHEN and CDR2 is SYDVKM. CDR3 nucleotide sequence: TGTGCCAGCAATAATGGAAGACAGGGCGATACTGAAGCTTTCTTT. Encoded protein: CASNNGRQGDTEAFF.

The chain uses TRBV4-1 and TRBJ1-2; TRBD1 matches 9 bases. The CDR3 spans 18 residues. J lost 2 bases, V lost 3 bases, and 13 bases had no gene match. From germline, CDR1 is MGHRA and CDR2 YSYEKL. In nucleotides, the CDR3 is TGCGCCAGCAGCCACCGGGTCTCCGGGACAGGGTTGAACTATGGCTACACCTTC. This codes for CASSHRVSGTGLNYGYTF.

V gene TRBV4-3 combines with J gene TRBJ1-1, with 9 positions matching TRBD1. Germline V gives CDR1 LGHNA, CDR2 YSLEER. The V gene end was trimmed by 0 bases and the J gene end by 4 bases; junction bases not matched to a gene: 6. This CDR3 contains 16 residues. The CDR3 nucleotides read TGCGCCAGCAGCCAAGATGGGGACAGGGAAGGCACTGAAGCTTTCTTT. Its protein product is CASSQDGDREGTEAFF.

The chain is built from TRBV28 and TRBJ1-2; no clear D gene. Trimming stripped 5 bases from V and 2 bases from J, with 18 bases between. The CDR3 contains 16 residues. The germline V gene encodes CDR1 MDHEN and CDR2 SYDVKM. The CDR3 DNA reads TGTGCCAGCAGTACGCAAGGCGGGTCTATCAACTATGGCTACACCTTC. Translation gives CASSTQGGSINYGYTF.

This clone was seen a single time. This chain links TRBV19 with TRBJ2-1, with a possible D match to TRBD2 (6 bases). CDR3 length equals 16 residues. Looked up from germline, CDR1 is LNHDA and CDR2 is SQIVND (reference sequence). V was clipped by 6 bases and J by 0 bases, with 15 bases between them. CDR3 bases: TGTGCCAGTAGAGGGGAGCGGGCGAGCTCCTACAATGAGCAGTTCTTC. Translation: CASRGERASSYNEQFF.

V is TRBV7-2 and J is TRBJ1-1, with D maybe TRBD1 (5 bases). V lost 6 bases, J lost 2 bases, and 16 bases lay in between. The germline V gene encodes CDR1 SGHTA and CDR2 FQGNSA. The CDR3 is made up of 15 amino acids. CDR3 protein: CASRSPGGRNTEAFF. The CDR3 region has the DNA TGTGCCAGCAGATCCCCCGGGGGGAGAAACACTGAAGCTTTCTTT.

This clone appeared a few times. The chain uses TRBV6-6 and TRBJ2-7; no reliable D call. Germline CDR1 reads MNHNY; CDR2 reads SVGAGI (reference sequence). V was pared by 8 bases and J by 3 bases, with 11 bases between. The CDR3 length is 12 residues. The CDR3 DNA reads as TGTGCCAGCTCAGAAGGCGACTACGAGCAGTACTTC. Translated, it gives CASSEGDYEQYF.

With respect to this clone: This same CDR3 is encoded by further DNA sequences in the sample. J is TRBJ1-2 and V is TRBV14; 7 nucleotides match TRBD1. V was clipped by 4 bases and J by 5 bases; unmatched bases: 4. Germline CDR1 reads SGHDN; CDR2 reads FVKESK. This CDR3 region has 13 residues. CDR3 DNA: TGTGCCAGCAGCCCCGGACAGGTTTATGGCTACACCTTC. It is translated as CASSPGQVYGYTF.

The chain uses TRBV28 and TRBJ1-5; D is ambiguous. V lost 3 bases and J lost 4, with 7 bases in between. The CDR3 totals 13 residues. Germline CDR1 MDHEN, CDR2 SYDVKM. This CDR3 reads CASSLLFNQPQHF. The DNA of the CDR3 is TGTGCCAGCAGTTTGTTGTTTAATCAGCCCCAGCATTTT.

For the CDR3, the DNA is TGTGCCAGCGGACAGTCACAAGAGACCCAGTACTTC. The encoded protein is CASGQSQETQYF. The chain has TRBV2 and TRBJ2-5, with D possibly being TRBD1 (6 bases). CDR3 length: 12 residues. The ends were cut back, 8 bases at V and 2 bases at J, with 9 bases in the middle. The germline CDR1 and CDR2 sequences are SNHLY and FYNNEI.

This chain connects TRBV19 to TRBJ2-1; 7 nucleotides match TRBD2. Germline CDR1 LNHDA, CDR2 SQIVND (reference sequence). CDR3 length: 16 residues. The V segment lost 5 bases and the J segment 5 bases; nucleotides outside the gene matches: 12. CDR3 nucleotides: TGTGCCAGTAGTCCTGTCTCCGGGAGGCTAAACAATGAGCAGTTCTTC. Its translation is CASSPVSGRLNNEQFF.